Below are 30 T cell receptor beta chains sequenced from a single sample in a study of blood T cell repertoires in COVID-19 (dated by TCRdb to about 2020). Library method: the immunoSEQ multiplex PCR assay. Entries here come from immuneACCESS through TCRdb and include only in-frame sequences with V and J called. Some clones fail to appear in such tables; in the studies checked, an unresolved V gene covers under half of the shortfall, and the cause of the remainder is unknown. The sample table shows about 11,000 clones, and about 90% are seen once. 3.5% to 6% of the sample lies in the top ten. Sequencing was done on a sample of peripheral blood. These receptors were obtained from a human donor in a cohort sampled during active COVID-19.

The V call is TRBV4-1, the J call TRBJ2-1; 10 bases fit TRBD2. The germline CDR1 and CDR2 sequences are MGHRA and YSYEKL. After removal of 4 bases from V and 0 bases from J, the junction contained 6 bases not matched to a gene. This CDR3 comprises 17 residues. CDR3 coding DNA: TGCGCCAGCAGCCTGGGGACTAGCGAGCGCTCCTACAATGAGCAGTTCTTC. It codes for CASSLGTSERSYNEQFF.

This clone was observed a handful of times. V usage is TRBV19 and J usage is TRBJ2-3; TRBD1 matches 9 bases. Trimming removed 5 bases from V and 0 bases from J; junction bases left unmatched: 18. Germline V gene sequence: CDR1 LNHDA, CDR2 SQIVND (reference sequence). The CDR3 has 20 amino acids. The CDR3 coding sequence is TGTGCCAGTAGTGGTGCTGGGACAGGGACCAGCACCCCTAGCACAGATACGCAGTATTTT. It specifies CASSGAGTGTSTPSTDTQYF.

The chain uses TRBV12-3 or TRBV12-4 and TRBJ2-5; D possibly corresponds to TRBD2 (6 bases). CDR3 size: 13 residues. V shed 5 bases and J shed 7 bases, with 14 bases lying between them. The CDR3 loop reads CASSPVLSGTQYF. CDR3 coding DNA: TGTGCCAGCAGTCCGGTTCTTAGCGGGACCCAGTACTTC.

The gene calls are TRBV3-1 (or the pseudogene TRBV3-2) and TRBJ2-1; 14 positions match TRBD2. The length of the CDR3 is 16 residues. Germline V CDR1 and CDR2: LGHDT, YNNKEL (reference sequence). Germline trimming cut 2 bases from V and 6 bases from J; bases unmatched to any gene: 3. CDR3 coding DNA: TGTGCCAGCAGCCAACTGGGGACTAGCGGGAGCAATGAGCAGTTCTTC. Translating gives CASSQLGTSGSNEQFF.

The chain carries TRBV4-1 and TRBJ2-7, with TRBD2 matching over 12 bases. J gave up 3 bases and V 0 bases, and 3 bases lay outside the gene matches. Germline CDR1 reads MGHRA; CDR2 reads YSYEKL. This CDR3 contains 16 residues. The CDR3 sequence: CASSQDGLAGYYEQYF. Written as DNA, the CDR3 is TGCGCCAGCAGCCAAGATGGACTAGCGGGATACTACGAGCAGTACTTC.

The chain recombines TRBV5-1 with TRBJ1-3; D is unclear. The CDR3 covers 15 residues. Trimming removed 4 bases at V and 10 bases at J, with 21 bases between. Germline lookup yields CDR1 SGHRS and CDR2 YFSETQ. The CDR3 here is CASSPIRRSIWTIYF. CDR3 DNA: TGCGCCAGCAGCCCGATCCGCAGGTCTATTTGGACCATATATTTT.

CDR3 in DNA: TGTGCCACCAGTGATCCTGTAGCGGGAGTTGGGGAGACCCAGTACTTC. Protein sequence: CATSDPVAGVGETQYF. The gene calls are TRBV24-1 and TRBJ2-5; 9 positions match TRBD2. The V gene's germline CDR1 is KGHDR and CDR2 SFDVKD. J lost 5 bases, V lost 3 bases, and 9 bases had no gene match. This CDR3 comprises 16 residues.

The DNA for the CDR3 is TGTGCCAGCAGTGAAGAAGGGACAGGCGTCTTGGGGCAGTTCTTC. Its translation: CASSEEGTGVLGQFF. This rearrangement joins TRBV6-1 to TRBJ2-1; 8 bases align to TRBD1. CDR1 MNHNS and CDR2 SASEGT come from the germline V gene. This CDR3 contains 15 residues. The V segment lost 1 base and the J segment 12 bases; nucleotides outside the gene matches: 11.

This clone appeared once. This chain uses TRBV6-5 with TRBJ2-1; D remains unclear. CDR3 size: 13 residues. V shed 10 bases and J shed 0 bases, with 10 bases lying between them. Germline CDR1 MNHEY, CDR2 SVGAGI. The DNA for the CDR3 is TGTGCCACCACCGCGAGCTCCTACAATGAGCAGTTCTTC. The encoded protein is CATTASSYNEQFF.

This chain uses TRBV10-1 with TRBJ2-2, with no clear D. V was pared by 5 bases and J by 3 bases, with 10 bases between. The V gene's germline CDR1 is WNHNN and CDR2 SYGVQD (reference sequence). The CDR3 sequence is 14 residues long. The CDR3 coding sequence is TGCGCCAGCAGTCCACACGGAGACACCGGGGAGCTGTTTTTT. Translated, it gives CASSPHGDTGELFF.

J is TRBJ1-2 and V is TRBV10-3; D remains unclear. V was cut by 8 bases and J by 2 bases, with 9 bases left in between. Germline V gives CDR1 ENHRY, CDR2 SYGVKD. The CDR3 length is 12 residues. The CDR3 bases are TGTGCCATCGGCGGGCAGAACTATGGCTACACCTTC. Translated: CAIGGQNYGYTF.

The J gene is TRBJ2-1, the V gene TRBV4-2, with D perhaps matching TRBD1 (6 bases). The V end was cut by 4 bases, the J end by 8 bases, with 21 bases between. CDR3 length: 16 residues. CDR1 is LGHNA, CDR2 YNFKEQ, per germline. The CDR3, as DNA: TGTGCCAGCAGCCCCCTCAGGGGTATTCCCGGGGATGAGCAGTTCTTC. It encodes CASSPLRGIPGDEQFF.

The genes are TRBV24-1 and TRBJ1-2; TRBD1 matches 8 bases. CDR3 length: 14 residues. V lost 6 bases and J lost 3; bases outside the gene matches: 5. Looked up from germline, CDR1 is KGHDR and CDR2 is SFDVKD. The CDR3 sequence is CATSSSDRDYGYTF. The CDR3 DNA sequence: TGTGCCACCAGTTCCTCGGACAGGGACTATGGCTACACCTTC.

There are a few counts of this clone. V and J are TRBV10-1 and TRBJ2-1, with 14 bases aligning to TRBD2. This CDR3 region has 17 residues. Germline values: CDR1 WNHNN, CDR2 SYGVQD (reference sequence). V shed 5 bases and J 7 bases; nucleotides not matched to a gene: 10. This chain's CDR3 is CASSTGTSGSIKNEQFF. CDR3 bases: TGCGCCAGCAGTACCGGGACTAGCGGGAGTATCAAGAATGAGCAGTTCTTC.

The V gene is TRBV6-5, the J gene TRBJ2-2; D perhaps matches TRBD1 (6 bases). Trimming left V 1 base short and J 3 bases short, with 6 bases between. The germline CDR1 and CDR2 sequences are MNHEY and SVGAGI. CDR3 size: 14 residues. The CDR3 region has the DNA TGTGCCAGCAGTTACTACAGGGACACCGGGGAGCTGTTTTTT. Protein product: CASSYYRDTGELFF.

The genes are TRBV18 and TRBJ1-5; a possible D gene is TRBD1 (5 bases). Germline V gene data show CDR1 as KGHSH and CDR2 as LQKENI. CDR3 length: 14 amino acids. Deletions cut 2 bases from V and 4 bases from J, with 9 bases between. The CDR3 region is CASSPSGGNQPQHF. CDR3 DNA: TGTGCCAGCTCACCATCTGGGGGGAATCAGCCCCAGCATTTT.

V usage is TRBV21-1 and J usage is TRBJ2-5; the table's TRBD2 call for D was not verified on the DNA. TRBV21-1 is tagged as a pseudogene. CDR3 length: 14 residues. The CDR3 coding sequence is TGTGCCAGCAGACCCACAGGAGCGGGAGAGACCCAGTACTTC. This sequence encodes CASRPTGAGETQYF.

J is TRBJ2-7 and V is TRBV11-3; weak D call: TRBD1 (6 bases). Germline CDR1 and CDR2: SGHNT and YENEEA. This CDR3 has 15 residues. V was pared by 5 bases and J by 5 bases, with 19 bases between. The CDR3 sequence is CASSLQGPPGDEQYF. CDR3 nucleotides: TGTGCCAGCAGCCTCCAGGGACCGCCAGGGGACGAGCAGTACTTC.

The V gene is TRBV2, the J gene TRBJ1-1; D call uncertain. From germline, CDR1 is SNHLY and CDR2 FYNNEI. This CDR3 comprises 14 residues. The V and J ends lost 7 bases and 1 base respectively, with 13 bases between them. CDR3 sequence (DNA): TGTGCCAGCATGTACCTAACCCCGAACACTGAAGCTTTCTTT. This gives the protein CASMYLTPNTEAFF.

The CDR3 reads CASSLAGNNEQFF. For the CDR3, the DNA is TGCGCCAGCAGCTTAGCGGGCAACAATGAGCAGTTCTTC. This chain joins TRBV5-1 and TRBJ2-1; D is perhaps TRBD2 (6 bases). The CDR3 sequence is 13 residues long. V lost 2 bases to trimming and J lost 5 bases, with 8 bases between them. Germline CDR1 is SGHRS and CDR2 is YFSETQ.

This chain connects TRBV10-3 to TRBJ2-1; 7 bases are a match to TRBD2. V trimming: 11 bases; J trimming: 8 bases; junction bases outside the gene matches: 9. In germline, CDR1 is ENHRY, CDR2 SYGVKD. CDR3 length: 12 residues. CDR3 sequence (DNA): TGTGCCGACAGACTAGCCATGGATGAGCAGTTCTTC. Protein: CADRLAMDEQFF.

The CDR3 sequence is CATSDGDRSNEQFF. The CDR3 coding sequence is TGTGCCACCAGTGATGGGGACAGATCCAATGAGCAGTTCTTC. The chain links TRBV24-1 to TRBJ2-1, with 7 positions matching TRBD1. Germline CDR1 and CDR2: KGHDR and SFDVKD. After removal of 3 bases from V and 6 bases from J, the junction contained 4 bases not matched to a gene. There are 14 residues in the CDR3.

This chain uses TRBV7-2 with TRBJ2-2; D ambiguous. This CDR3 has 13 residues. Germline values: CDR1 SGHTA, CDR2 FQGNSA. Trimming removed 2 bases at V and 7 bases at J, with 8 bases between. CDR3 sequence: CASSLQANGELFF. CDR3 bases: TGTGCCAGCAGCTTACAAGCGAACGGGGAGCTGTTTTTT.

The chain joins TRBV29-1 to TRBJ2-1, with 15 nucleotides matching TRBD2. V was clipped by 5 bases and J by 8 bases; unmatched bases: 4. The CDR3 runs to 14 residues. In germline, CDR1 is SQVTM, CDR2 ANQGSEA. The CDR3 region has the DNA TGCAGCGTTCCGGGACTAGCGGGAGGTCATGAGCAGTTCTTC. Residues: CSVPGLAGGHEQFF.

The V call is TRBV18, the J call TRBJ1-1; maybe TRBD1 (5 bases). There are 15 residues in the CDR3. Germline assignment: CDR1 KGHSH and CDR2 LQKENI. The V end lost 4 bases, the J end lost 0 bases, and 12 bases lay between the germline ends. The CDR3 sequence: CASSLTTDMNTEAFF. The DNA for the CDR3 is TGTGCCAGCTCACTAACGACAGACATGAACACTGAAGCTTTCTTT.

This clone was counted once. The chain couples TRBV27 to TRBJ2-7, with TRBD1 identical over 8 bases. Germline CDR1 MNHEY, CDR2 SMNVEV (reference sequence). The CDR3 loop spans 14 amino acids. V lost 2 bases and J lost 3; bases outside the gene matches: 3. The CDR3 loop is CASSLQGARYEQYF. The CDR3 nucleotides read TGTGCCAGCAGTTTACAGGGGGCGCGCTACGAGCAGTACTTC.

The chain recombines TRBV30 with TRBJ2-5; D perhaps matches TRBD1 (6 bases). V shed 3 bases and J shed 2 bases, with 10 bases lying between them. Germline lookup yields CDR1 GTSNPN and CDR2 SVGIG (reference sequence). The CDR3 length is 13 residues. This CDR3 is CAWRLRGQETQYF. In nucleotides, the CDR3 is TGTGCCTGGAGGCTAAGGGGGCAAGAGACCCAGTACTTC.

This clone was seen once. This rearrangement joins TRBV2 to TRBJ1-5, with D possibly TRBD1 on 5 matching bases. The germline V gene encodes CDR1 SNHLY and CDR2 FYNNEI. CDR3 length equals 16 residues. V was cut by 7 bases and J by 5 bases, with 21 bases left in between. The CDR3 DNA reads as TGTGCCAGCACTCGATCCAGTGGGGGGAACTATCAGCCCCAGCATTTT. Its protein product is CASTRSSGGNYQPQHF.

This clone was detected only once. The chain uses TRBV28 and TRBJ1-6; tentative D call: TRBD1 (5 bases). Germline V CDR1 and CDR2: MDHEN, SYDVKM. The ends were cut back, 6 bases at V and 5 bases at J, with 17 bases in the middle. The CDR3 consists of 16 residues. CDR3 DNA sequence: TGTGCCAGCAGGCCGCTAGTCGACAGTAATAATTCACCCCTCCACTTT. Residues: CASRPLVDSNNSPLHF.

This clone was detected a few times. J is TRBJ1-1 and V is TRBV4-1, with 8 positions matching TRBD1. The CDR3 is made up of 16 amino acids. Germline assignment: CDR1 MGHRA and CDR2 YSYEKL. V trimming: 1 base; J trimming: 4 bases; junction bases outside the gene matches: 8. The CDR3 sequence: CASSQGWARGPTEAFF. The CDR3 DNA reads TGCGCCAGCAGCCAAGGGTGGGCCAGGGGGCCCACTGAAGCTTTCTTT.